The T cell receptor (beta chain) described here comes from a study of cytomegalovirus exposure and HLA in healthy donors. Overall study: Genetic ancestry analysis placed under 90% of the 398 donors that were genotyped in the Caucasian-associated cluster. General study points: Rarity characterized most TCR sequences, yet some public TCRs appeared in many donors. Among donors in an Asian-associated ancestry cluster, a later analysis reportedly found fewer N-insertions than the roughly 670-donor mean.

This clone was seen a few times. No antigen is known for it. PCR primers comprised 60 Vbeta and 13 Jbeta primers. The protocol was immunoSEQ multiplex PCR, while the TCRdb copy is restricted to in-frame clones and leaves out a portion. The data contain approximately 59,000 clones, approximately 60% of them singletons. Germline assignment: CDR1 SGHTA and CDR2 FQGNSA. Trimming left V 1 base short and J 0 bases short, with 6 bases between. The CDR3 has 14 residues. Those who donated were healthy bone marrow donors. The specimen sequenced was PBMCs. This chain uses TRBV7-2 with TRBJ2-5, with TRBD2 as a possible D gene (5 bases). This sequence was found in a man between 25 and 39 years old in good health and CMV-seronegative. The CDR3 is CASSLGLNQETQYF. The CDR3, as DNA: TGTGCCAGCAGCTTAGGACTAAACCAAGAGACCCAGTACTTC.